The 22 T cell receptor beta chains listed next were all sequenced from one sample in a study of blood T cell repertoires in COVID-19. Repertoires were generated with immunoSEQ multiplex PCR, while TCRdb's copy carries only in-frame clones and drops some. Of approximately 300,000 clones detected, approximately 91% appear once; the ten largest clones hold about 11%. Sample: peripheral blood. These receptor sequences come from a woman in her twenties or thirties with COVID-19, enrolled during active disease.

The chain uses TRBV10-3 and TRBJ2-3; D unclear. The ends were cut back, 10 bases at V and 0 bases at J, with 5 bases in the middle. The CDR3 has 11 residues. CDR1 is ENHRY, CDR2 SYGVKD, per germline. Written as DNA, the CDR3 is TGTGCCACCGTGAGCACAGATACGCAGTATTTT. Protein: CATVSTDTQYF.

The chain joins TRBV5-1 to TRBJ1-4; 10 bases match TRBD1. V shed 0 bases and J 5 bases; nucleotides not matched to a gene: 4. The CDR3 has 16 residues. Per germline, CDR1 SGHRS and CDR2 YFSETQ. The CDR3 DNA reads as TGCGCCAGCAGCTTGGGCCTGACAGGGGGCAATGAAAAACTGTTTTTT. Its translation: CASSLGLTGGNEKLFF.

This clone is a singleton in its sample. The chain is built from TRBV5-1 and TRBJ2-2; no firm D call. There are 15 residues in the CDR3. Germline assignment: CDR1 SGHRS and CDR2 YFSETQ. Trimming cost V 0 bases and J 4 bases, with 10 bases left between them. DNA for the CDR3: TGCGCCAGCAGCTTGGTACAGAGTGGCACCGGGGAGCTGTTTTTT. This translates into CASSLVQSGTGELFF.

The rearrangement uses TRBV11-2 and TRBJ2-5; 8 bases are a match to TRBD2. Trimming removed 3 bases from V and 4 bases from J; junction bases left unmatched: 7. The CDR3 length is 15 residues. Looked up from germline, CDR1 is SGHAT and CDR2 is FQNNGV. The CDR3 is CASSLGTSWGETQYF. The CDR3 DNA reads TGTGCCAGCAGCTTGGGGACTAGTTGGGGAGAGACCCAGTACTTC. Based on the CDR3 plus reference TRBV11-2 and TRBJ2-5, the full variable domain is EAGVAQSPRYKIIEKRQSVAFWCNPISGHATLYWYQQILGQGPKLLIQFQNNGVVDDSQLPKDRFSAERLKGVDSTLKIQPAKLEDSAVYLCASSLGTSWGETQYFGPGTRLLVL.

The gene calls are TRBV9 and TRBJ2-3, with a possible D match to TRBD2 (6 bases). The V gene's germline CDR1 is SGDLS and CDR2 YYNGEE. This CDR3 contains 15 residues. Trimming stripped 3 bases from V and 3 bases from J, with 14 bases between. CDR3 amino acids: CASSARRAPTDTQYF. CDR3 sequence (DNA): TGTGCCAGCAGCGCTAGGAGGGCCCCTACAGATACGCAGTATTTT. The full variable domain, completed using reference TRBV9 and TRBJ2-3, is DSGVTQTPKHLITATGQRVTLRCSPRSGDLSVYWYQQSLDQGLQFLIQYYNGEERAKGNILERFSAQQFPDLHSELNLSSLELGDSALYFCASSARRAPTDTQYFGPGTRLTVL.

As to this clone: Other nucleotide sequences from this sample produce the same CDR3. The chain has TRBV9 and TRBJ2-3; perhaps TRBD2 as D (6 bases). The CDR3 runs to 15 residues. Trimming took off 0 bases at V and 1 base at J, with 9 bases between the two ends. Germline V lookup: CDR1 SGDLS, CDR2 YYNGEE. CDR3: CASSVVGGGTDTQYF. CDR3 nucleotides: TGTGCCAGCAGCGTAGTGGGGGGAGGCACAGATACGCAGTATTTT.

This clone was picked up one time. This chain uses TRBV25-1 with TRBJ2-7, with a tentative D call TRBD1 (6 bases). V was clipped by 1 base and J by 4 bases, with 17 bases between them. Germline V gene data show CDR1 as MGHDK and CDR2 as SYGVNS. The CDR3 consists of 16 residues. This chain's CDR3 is CASSEWDMKDLYEQYF. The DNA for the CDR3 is TGTGCCAGCAGTGAATGGGACATGAAGGATCTTTACGAGCAGTACTTC.

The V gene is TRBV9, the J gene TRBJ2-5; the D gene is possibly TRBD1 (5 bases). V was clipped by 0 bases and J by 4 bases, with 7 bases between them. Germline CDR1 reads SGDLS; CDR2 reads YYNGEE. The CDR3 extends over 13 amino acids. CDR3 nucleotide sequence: TGTGCCAGCAGCGTAGTTACAGGAGAGACCCAGTACTTC. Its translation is CASSVVTGETQYF.

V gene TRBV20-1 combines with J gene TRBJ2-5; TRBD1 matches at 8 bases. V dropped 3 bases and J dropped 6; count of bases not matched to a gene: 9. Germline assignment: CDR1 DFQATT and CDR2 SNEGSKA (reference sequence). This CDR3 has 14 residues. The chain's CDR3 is CSASHGQGVKTQYF. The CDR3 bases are TGCAGTGCTAGTCACGGACAGGGTGTGAAGACCCAGTACTTC.

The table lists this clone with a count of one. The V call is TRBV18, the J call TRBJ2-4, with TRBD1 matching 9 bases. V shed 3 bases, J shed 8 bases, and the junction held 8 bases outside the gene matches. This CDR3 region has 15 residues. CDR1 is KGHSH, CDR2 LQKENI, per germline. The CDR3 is CASSPMGQGLDIQYF. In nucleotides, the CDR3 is TGTGCCAGCTCACCTATGGGACAGGGTTTAGACATTCAGTACTTC.

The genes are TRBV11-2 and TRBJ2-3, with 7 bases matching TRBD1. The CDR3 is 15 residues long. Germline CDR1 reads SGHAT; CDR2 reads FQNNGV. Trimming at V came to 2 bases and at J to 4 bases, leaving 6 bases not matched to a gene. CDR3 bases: TGTGCCAGCAGCTTAATGGGACAGACGCCAGATACGCAGTATTTT. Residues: CASSLMGQTPDTQYF.

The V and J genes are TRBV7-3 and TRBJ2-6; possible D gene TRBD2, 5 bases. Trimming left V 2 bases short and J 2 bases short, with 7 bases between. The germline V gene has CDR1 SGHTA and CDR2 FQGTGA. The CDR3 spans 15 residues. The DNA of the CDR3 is TGTGCCAGCAGCTTATTCGGGACTGGGGCCAACGTCCTGACTTTC. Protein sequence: CASSLFGTGANVLTF. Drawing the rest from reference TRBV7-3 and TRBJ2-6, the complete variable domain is GAGVSQTPSNKVTEKGKYVELRCDPISGHTALYWYRQSLGQGPEFLIYFQGTGAADDSGLPNDRFFAVRPEGSVSTLKIQRTERGDSAVYLCASSLFGTGANVLTFGAGSRLTVL.

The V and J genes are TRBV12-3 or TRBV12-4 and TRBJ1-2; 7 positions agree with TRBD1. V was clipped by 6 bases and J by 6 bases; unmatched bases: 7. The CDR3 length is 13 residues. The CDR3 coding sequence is TGTGCCAGCAGCCGAGGGGGCTGGGATGGCTACACCTTC. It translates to CASSRGGWDGYTF.

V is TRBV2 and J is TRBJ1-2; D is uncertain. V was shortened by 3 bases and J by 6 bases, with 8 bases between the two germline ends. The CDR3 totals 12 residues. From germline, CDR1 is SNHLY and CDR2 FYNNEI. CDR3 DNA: TGTGCCAGCAGTGACGAGGGAGATGGCTACACCTTC. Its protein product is CASSDEGDGYTF.

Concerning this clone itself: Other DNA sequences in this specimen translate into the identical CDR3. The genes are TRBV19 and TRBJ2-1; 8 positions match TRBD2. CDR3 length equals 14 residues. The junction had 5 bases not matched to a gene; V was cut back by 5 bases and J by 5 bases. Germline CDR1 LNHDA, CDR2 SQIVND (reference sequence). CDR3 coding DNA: TGTGCCAGTAGTCGGGAGGGCATTAACAATGAGCAGTTCTTC. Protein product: CASSREGINNEQFF.

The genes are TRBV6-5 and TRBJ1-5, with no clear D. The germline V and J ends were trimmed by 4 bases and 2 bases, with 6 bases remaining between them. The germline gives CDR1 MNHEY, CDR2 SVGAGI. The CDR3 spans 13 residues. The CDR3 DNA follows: TGTGCCAGCAGTTTTTCTGGCAATCAGCCCCAGCATTTT. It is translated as CASSFSGNQPQHF.

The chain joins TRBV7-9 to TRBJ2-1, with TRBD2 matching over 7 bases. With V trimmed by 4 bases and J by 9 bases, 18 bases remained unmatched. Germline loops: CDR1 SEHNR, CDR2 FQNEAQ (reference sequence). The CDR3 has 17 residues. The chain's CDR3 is CASSSHFRGGSDAEQFF. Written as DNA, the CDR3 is TGTGCCAGCAGCTCCCACTTTAGGGGCGGGAGCGACGCTGAGCAGTTCTTC.

The CDR3 DNA sequence: TGTGCCAGCAAAAGCGGCGGCTACGAGCAGTACTTC. Protein sequence: CASKSGGYEQYF. V gene TRBV28 combines with J gene TRBJ2-7; D possibly corresponds to TRBD2 (5 bases). The V gene lost 7 bases and the J gene lost 3 bases, with 10 bases spanning the gap. There are 12 residues in the CDR3. The germline V gene encodes CDR1 MDHEN and CDR2 SYDVKM.

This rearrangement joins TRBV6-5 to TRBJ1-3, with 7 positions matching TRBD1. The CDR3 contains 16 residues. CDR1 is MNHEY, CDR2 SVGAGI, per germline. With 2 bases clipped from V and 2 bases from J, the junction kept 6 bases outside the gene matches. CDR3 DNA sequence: TGTGCCAGCAGTTACGCGGGACAGAACACTGGAAACACCATATATTTT. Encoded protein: CASSYAGQNTGNTIYF.

CDR3 amino acids: CASSSNRWDREPAVNEKLFF. The CDR3 region has the DNA TGTGCCAGCAGTTCAAACCGTTGGGACAGGGAACCGGCGGTTAATGAAAAACTGTTTTTT. V and J are TRBV28 and TRBJ1-4, with 9 bases fitting TRBD1. CDR1 and CDR2 (germline): MDHEN, SYDVKM. V lost 4 bases to trimming and J lost 4 bases; unmatched junction nucleotides: 19. This CDR3 comprises 20 residues.

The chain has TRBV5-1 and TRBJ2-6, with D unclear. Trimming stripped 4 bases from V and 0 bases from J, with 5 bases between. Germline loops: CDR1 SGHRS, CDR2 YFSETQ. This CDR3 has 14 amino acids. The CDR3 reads CASSPYSGANVLTF. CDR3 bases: TGCGCCAGCAGCCCCTACTCTGGGGCCAACGTCCTGACTTTC.

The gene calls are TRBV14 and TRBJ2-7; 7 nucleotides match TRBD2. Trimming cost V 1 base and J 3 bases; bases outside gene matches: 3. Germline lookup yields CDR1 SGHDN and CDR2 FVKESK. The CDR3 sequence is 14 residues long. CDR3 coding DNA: TGTGCCAGCAGCCAAGGTCTAGCGGTCTACGAGCAGTACTTC. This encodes CASSQGLAVYEQYF.